This is a list of T cell receptor beta chains from one sample in a study of shared clonotypes between healthy human individuals. Profiled with immunoSEQ multiplex PCR; TCRdb holds only in-frame clones, not every one. The sample carries approximately 1.4 million clones, approximately 98% recorded once. Material for sequencing was naive CD4+ T cells sorted from blood. All receptors come from a man aged 25-40 years in good health. The CDR3 runs from the conserved cysteine through the conserved F or W. D genes are given only for firm matches. Some rows mark clone size as missing; the rest say once, few, many or name a class of expanded clone.

D gene,J gene,V gene,clone size,CDR3 DNA,CDR3 protein
-,TRBJ1-5,TRBV28,-,TGTGCCAGCAGTCCCCCAAGGGTAGGTCAGCCCCAGCATTTT,CASSPPRVGQPQHF
-,TRBJ1-2,TRBV19,-,TGTGCCAGTAGTATGGCTCAGGGGTATGGCTACACCTTC,CASSMAQGYGYTF
-,TRBJ2-7,TRBV7-2,-,TGTGCCAGCAGCTTACAGGGGGGACCCTACGAGCAGTACTTC,CASSLQGGPYEQYF
-,TRBJ2-2,TRBV28,-,TGTGCCAGCAGTTTTGGTCTCTCTAATCCGAGCCCTCTCGCGAACACCGGGGAGCTGTTTTTT,CASSFGLSNPSPLANTGELFF
TRBD2,TRBJ2-7,TRBV5-1,-,TGCGCCAGCAGACCTGGCGGGAGTTTCTCCTACGAGCAGTACTTC,CASRPGGSFSYEQYF
TRBD2,TRBJ2-7,TRBV11-2,-,TGTGCCAGCAGCTCAATAGCGGGAGGTTACGAGCAGTACTTC,CASSSIAGGYEQYF
-,TRBJ2-7,TRBV7-8,-,TGTGCCAGCAGCTTCCACCGACAGACCTACGAGCAGTACTTC,CASSFHRQTYEQYF
TRBD2,TRBJ2-5,TRBV30,-,TGTGCCTGGAGTGTAGCGGGGGCCCAGTACTTC,CAWSVAGAQYF
-,TRBJ2-5,TRBV5-4,-,TGTGCCAGCAGCTTGGGGCGGAACCAAGAGACCCAGTACTTC,CASSLGRNQETQYF
-,TRBJ1-5,TRBV27,-,TGTGCCAGCAAGACAGAGAATCAGCCCCAGCATTTT,CASKTENQPQHF
TRBD1,TRBJ2-7,TRBV6-1,-,TGTGCCAGCAATCTAGACAGGGACTCCTACGAGCAGTACTTC,CASNLDRDSYEQYF
-,TRBJ1-1,TRBV6-6,-,TGTGCCAGCAGGACGGAGGAAACTGAAGCTTTCTTT,CASRTEETEAFF
TRBD2,TRBJ2-1,TRBV4-2,-,TGTGCCAGCAGCCAACCACTAGCGGGAGTTGAGAATGAGCAGTTCTTC,CASSQPLAGVENEQFF
TRBD2,TRBJ2-7,TRBV28,-,TGTGCCAGCAGGAGGACGGACGGGAGGCCCGAGCAGTACTTC,CASRRTDGRPEQYF
-,TRBJ1-1,TRBV5-4,-,TGTGCCAGCAGCTCATACGTAGGAGTAAACACTGAAGCTTTCTTT,CASSSYVGVNTEAFF
-,TRBJ1-5,TRBV7-9,once,TGTGCCAGCAGCTTAGGAGGGGCAGCAAATCAGCCCCAGCATTTT,CASSLGGAANQPQHF
-,TRBJ1-5,TRBV7-9,-,TGTGCCAGCAGTGGTAGCAATCAGCCCCAGCATTTT,CASSGSNQPQHF
TRBD2,TRBJ2-7,TRBV2,-,TGTGCCAGCAGGATAGCGGGATCGGGGTACGAGCAGTACTTC,CASRIAGSGYEQYF
-,TRBJ2-1,TRBV6-6,-,TGTGCCAGCAGTTACTGGACCGACAATGAGCAGTTCTTC,CASSYWTDNEQFF
TRBD1,TRBJ1-1,TRBV5-1,-,TGCGCCAGCAGCTTGGACAGGGGCTCCACTGAAGCTTTCTTT,CASSLDRGSTEAFF
TRBD1,TRBJ1-4,TRBV9,-,TGTGCCAGCAGCCCCAGGGGGCAGGTATGGGAAAAACTGTTTTTT,CASSPRGQVWEKLFF
-,TRBJ2-3,TRBV5-1,-,TGCGCCAGCAGCCCCGGTGGTAGCACAGATACGCAGTATTTT,CASSPGGSTDTQYF